Sequencing of this T cell receptor beta chain was carried out in a study of OX40 agonist ivuxolimab in advanced cancers. Study at large: The patients received ivuxolimab by intravenous route every 2 weeks at 0.01 to 10 mg/kg.

Study results and limitations: The average count of expanded clones was higher among CD8+ T cells than among CD4+. Determination of antigen specificity was not performed for the expanded peripheral T cells. The 0.1-3.0 mg/kg partial responders had among the lowest clonal expansion.

About this clone: Its antigen is as yet unknown.

Profiled with immunoSEQ multiplex PCR; TCRdb holds only in-frame clones, not every one. The sample lists 30,000 to 40,000 clones, 84% occurring once. Germline CDR1 is SGHTA and CDR2 is FQGNSA. The CDR3 has 15 residues. The V end lost 2 bases, the J end lost 5 bases, and 16 bases lay between the germline ends. The source of this sequence is an adult with an advanced solid tumor such as melanoma, head and neck, liver or kidney cancer. This rearrangement joins TRBV7-2 to TRBJ2-7; weak D call: TRBD1 (5 bases). Sequenced here: CD4+ or CD8+ T cells sorted from blood, sampled in a trial of the OX40 agonist ivuxolimab. The CDR3 region is CASSLKGLGSHEQYF. As DNA, the CDR3 is TGTGCCAGCAGCTTAAAGGGGCTAGGCAGCCACGAGCAGTACTTC.